Below are 30 T cell receptor beta chains sequenced from a single sample in a study of OX40 agonist ivuxolimab in advanced cancers. The repertoire was sequenced with immunoSEQ multiplex PCR; TCRdb's copy has only in-frame clones and lacks some. In the table there are 50,000 to 65,000 clones, approximately 88% of which are singletons. This specimen was CD4+ or CD8+ T cells sorted from blood, taken in a trial of the OX40 agonist ivuxolimab. These receptor sequences come from an adult with an advanced solid tumor such as melanoma, head and neck, liver or kidney cancer.

This sequence joins TRBV18 and TRBJ2-2; D not certain. V dropped 5 bases and J dropped 0 bases, with 1 base sitting between them. The CDR3 has 12 residues. CDR1 is KGHSH and CDR2 is LQKENI in the germline V gene. CDR3 nucleotides: TGTGCCAGCTCAGCGAACACCGGGGAGCTGTTTTTT. This codes for CASSANTGELFF. Together with reference TRBV18 and TRBJ2-2, the CDR3 gives the full variable domain: NAGVMQNPRHLVRRRGQEARLRCSPMKGHSHVYWYRQLPEEGLKFMVYLQKENIIDESGMPKERFSAEFPKEGPSILRIQQVVRGDSAAYFCASSANTGELFFGEGSRLTVL.

This clone was seen only once. The V and J genes are TRBV19 and TRBJ1-2; D is undetermined. The CDR3 consists of 12 residues. Trimming removed 3 bases at V and 6 bases at J, with 8 bases between. CDR1 and CDR2 from the germline V gene are LNHDA and SQIVND (reference sequence). CDR3 nucleotides: TGTGCCAGTAGTATGGCTCTGGATGGCTACACCTTC. It is translated as CASSMALDGYTF.

The chain has TRBV5-1 and TRBJ1-2; 7 bases agree with TRBD1. The CDR3 length is 14 residues. The J segment lost 0 bases and the V segment lost 4 bases, leaving 3 bases of the junction unmatched. Germline CDR1 reads SGHRS; CDR2 reads YFSETQ. The CDR3 bases are TGCGCCAGCAGCCAGGGGGATACTAACTATGGCTACACCTTC. It specifies CASSQGDTNYGYTF.

The chain couples TRBV6-5 to TRBJ2-5, with TRBD2 identical over 9 bases. The CDR3 loop spans 16 amino acids. Germline CDR1 is MNHEY and CDR2 is SVGAGI. Trimming took 0 bases from V and 0 from J; bases not matched to a gene: 2. The CDR3 is CASSYSASGDQETQYF. The CDR3 DNA reads TGTGCCAGCAGTTACTCGGCTAGCGGGGACCAAGAGACCCAGTACTTC.

The CDR3 here is CASSRSGTSSYEQYF. CDR3 bases: TGTGCCAGCAGTCGCTCCGGGACAAGCTCCTACGAGCAGTACTTC. This chain links TRBV6-1 with TRBJ2-7; maybe TRBD1 (6 bases). Germline V lookup: CDR1 MNHNS, CDR2 SASEGT. There are 15 residues in the CDR3. The V and J ends lost 5 bases and 0 bases respectively, with 14 bases between them.

The rearrangement joins TRBV7-3 to TRBJ2-7; no clear D. The germline V gene has CDR1 SGHTA and CDR2 FQGTGA. The length of the CDR3 is 16 residues. Trimming removed 2 bases at V and 2 bases at J, with 16 bases between. For the CDR3, the DNA is TGTGCCAGCAGCTTAGCCTCTGGCAATGGGCCCTACGAGCAGTACTTC. Translation gives CASSLASGNGPYEQYF.

The V gene is TRBV6-1, the J gene TRBJ2-7; D may correspond to TRBD1 or TRBD2 (5 bases each). CDR1 and CDR2 (germline): MNHNS, SASEGT. V lost 4 bases and J lost 2, with 12 bases in between. The length of the CDR3 is 14 residues. The CDR3 loop is CASSGQGRTYEQYF. DNA of the CDR3: TGTGCCAGCAGTGGGCAGGGACGGACCTACGAGCAGTACTTC.

This chain joins TRBV6-1 and TRBJ1-5; 8 nucleotides align to TRBD1. The CDR3 spans 16 residues. Trimming at V came to 4 bases and at J to 2 bases, leaving 7 bases not matched to a gene. Germline V gene sequence: CDR1 MNHNS, CDR2 SASEGT. CDR3 nucleotide sequence: TGTGCCAGCAGTGTCCAGGGGGCGGTTGGCAATCAGCCCCAGCATTTT. This sequence encodes CASSVQGAVGNQPQHF.

A word on this clone: Other DNA sequences in this sample translate to the same CDR3. The chain recombines TRBV4-1 with TRBJ2-3, with 12 positions matching TRBD2. Germline loops: CDR1 MGHRA, CDR2 YSYEKL. Germline trimming cut 5 bases from V and 6 bases from J; bases unmatched to any gene: 9. This CDR3 has 16 residues. The CDR3 spells CASSKGLAGFTDTQYF. CDR3 DNA: TGCGCCAGCAGCAAAGGACTAGCGGGGTTCACGGATACGCAGTATTTT.

The chain recombines TRBV7-9 with TRBJ1-1; 8 nucleotides line up with TRBD1. The CDR3 consists of 15 residues. J lost 5 bases, V lost 2 bases, and 7 bases had no gene match. CDR1 and CDR2 (germline): SEHNR, FQNEAQ (reference sequence). In DNA, the CDR3 is TGTGCCAGCAGCTTACTATTGACAGGGGTGACTGAAGCTTTCTTT. Translation: CASSLLLTGVTEAFF.

This sequence joins TRBV6-6 and TRBJ1-5; D perhaps matches TRBD1 (5 bases). The germline V gene has CDR1 MNHNY and CDR2 SVGAGI (reference sequence). The CDR3 is 14 amino acids. V lost 6 bases, J lost 13 bases, and 22 bases lay in between. CDR3 amino acids: CASSTRQRVAQQHF. CDR3 sequence (DNA): TGTGCCAGCAGCACGAGACAGAGAGTGGCCCAACAGCATTTT.

The V and J genes are TRBV28 and TRBJ2-3; possible D gene TRBD1, 5 bases. V lost 7 bases, J lost 2 bases, and 13 bases lay in between. Germline V gene lookup returns CDR1 MDHEN and CDR2 SYDVKM. The length of the CDR3 is 14 residues. The CDR3, as DNA: TGTGCCAGCAACGTACCAGGGCTCACAGATACGCAGTATTTT. It codes for CASNVPGLTDTQYF.

This clone has a single count. The chain is built from TRBV7-2 and TRBJ1-3; the D gene is possibly TRBD1 (5 bases). V shed 3 bases and J shed 0 bases, with 15 bases lying between them. Germline V gene sequence: CDR1 SGHTA, CDR2 FQGNSA. The CDR3 totals 17 residues. The CDR3 nucleotides read TGTGCCAGCAGCTTCAATCCGGGACCGAACTCTGGAAACACCATATATTTT. This gives the protein CASSFNPGPNSGNTIYF.

The chain employs TRBV11-1 and TRBJ2-5; D not certain. CDR3 size: 12 residues. V lost 1 base to trimming and J lost 4 bases, with 4 bases between them. CDR1 is SGHAT and CDR2 is FQDESV in the germline V gene (reference sequence). CDR3 sequence (DNA): TGTGCCAGCAGCTTAGGTCGAGAGACCCAGTACTTC. This codes for CASSLGRETQYF.

The count of this clone is one. The chain carries TRBV7-2 and TRBJ1-1; D unclear. V was shortened by 3 bases and J by 1 base, with 6 bases between the two germline ends. The CDR3 sequence is 13 residues long. Looked up from germline, CDR1 is SGHTA and CDR2 is FQGNSA. The CDR3 spells CASSLLGNTEAFF. The CDR3 DNA follows: TGTGCCAGCAGCTTGTTGGGGAACACTGAAGCTTTCTTT.

This clone was counted once. The rearrangement joins TRBV19 to TRBJ1-1; D is unresolved. V lost 3 bases to trimming and J lost 1 base, with 9 bases between them. The germline gives CDR1 LNHDA, CDR2 SQIVND (reference sequence). The CDR3 length is 14 residues. The DNA of the CDR3 is TGTGCCAGTAGTATCCCTCATAGGAACACTGAAGCTTTCTTT. It translates to CASSIPHRNTEAFF.

The DNA of the CDR3 is TGTGCCAGCAGCTTGGGACAGGGGGCCATACCCCTCCACTTT. Amino acid sequence: CASSLGQGAIPLHF. This chain joins TRBV6-5 and TRBJ1-6, with 12 nucleotides matching TRBD1. Trimming took 6 bases from V and 12 from J; bases not matched to a gene: 6. The germline gives CDR1 MNHEY, CDR2 SVGAGI. CDR3 length equals 14 residues.

The chain combines TRBV4-2 with TRBJ1-2; 8 bases are shared with TRBD1. CDR1 LGHNA and CDR2 YNFKEQ come from the germline V gene. The CDR3 extends over 14 amino acids. J was trimmed by 8 bases and V by 1 base; bases with no gene match: 6. The CDR3 DNA reads as TGTGCCAGCAGCCAAGTTGCAGGGGGCGGCGGCTACACCTTC. Protein: CASSQVAGGGGYTF.

In regard to this clone: At the DNA level, this CDR3 is encoded by other sequences in the same sample as well. The chain is built from TRBV28 and TRBJ2-7; TRBD2 is a possible D gene (6 bases). CDR3 size: 17 residues. V was cut by 6 bases and J by 1 base, with 22 bases left in between. CDR1 and CDR2 from the germline V gene are MDHEN and SYDVKM. The CDR3: CASSQSISLAWSYEQYF. CDR3 DNA: TGTGCCAGCAGCCAATCCATATCCCTAGCGTGGTCCTACGAGCAGTACTTC.

This clone was found a few times. The chain is built from TRBV28 and TRBJ1-5; D remains ambiguous. Germline loops: CDR1 MDHEN, CDR2 SYDVKM. The CDR3 spans 11 residues. V lost 6 bases and J lost 5, with 5 bases in between. CDR3 sequence (DNA): TGTGCCAGCAGATACCATCAGCCCCAGCATTTT. Protein: CASRYHQPQHF.

The rearrangement links TRBV4-3 to TRBJ1-3; 11 nucleotides agree with TRBD1. The CDR3 length is 18 residues. Trimming cost V 2 bases and J 7 bases; bases outside gene matches: 13. Looked up from germline, CDR1 is LGHNA and CDR2 is YSLEER. CDR3 residues: CASSQRGLGTGGGNTIYF. The CDR3 bases are TGCGCCAGCAGCCAAAGGGGCCTTGGGACAGGGGGAGGTAACACCATATATTTT.

This chain connects TRBV5-5 to TRBJ2-5; 8 bases are a match to TRBD2. CDR1 and CDR2 from the germline V gene are SGHKS and YYEKEE (reference sequence). The CDR3 is 14 amino acids. Trimming removed 3 bases from V and 4 bases from J; junction bases left unmatched: 5. This CDR3 is CASSSGTSRETQYF. The CDR3 nucleotides read TGTGCCAGCAGCTCGGGGACTAGTCGAGAGACCCAGTACTTC.

This clone has only a few counts. CDR3: CASSGRGLGGNTIYF. The CDR3 coding sequence is TGTGCCAGCAGTGGCAGGGGGCTAGGTGGAAACACCATATATTTT. The V call is TRBV25-1, the J call TRBJ1-3; 8 nucleotides agree with TRBD1. Germline lookup yields CDR1 MGHDK and CDR2 SYGVNS. The CDR3 totals 15 residues. The V and J ends lost 4 bases and 3 bases, in that order; junction bases with no gene match: 5.

The rearrangement joins TRBV5-1 to TRBJ1-1; D is perhaps TRBD1 (6 bases). V lost 1 base, J lost 7 bases, and 11 bases lay in between. The CDR3 has 13 residues. CDR1 and CDR2 from the germline V gene are SGHRS and YFSETQ. CDR3 coding DNA: TGCGCCAGCAGCTTGCAGGGGCATGGTGAAGCTTTCTTT. Its protein product is CASSLQGHGEAFF.

This rearrangement joins TRBV4-3 to TRBJ2-7; D perhaps matches TRBD2 (5 bases). The length of the CDR3 is 16 residues. Deletions cut 0 bases from V and 1 base from J, with 13 bases between. Germline CDR1 LGHNA, CDR2 YSLEER. The CDR3 here is CASSQDRVGSSYEQYF. DNA for the CDR3: TGCGCCAGCAGCCAAGATAGGGTGGGGAGTTCCTACGAGCAGTACTTC.

The chain links TRBV19 to TRBJ1-5; no reliable D call. Deletions cut 4 bases from V and 9 bases from J, with 16 bases between. Germline V CDR1 and CDR2: LNHDA, SQIVND (reference sequence). The CDR3 spans 14 residues. CDR3 in amino acids: CASSTLDVSMPQHF. In DNA form, the CDR3 reads TGTGCCAGTAGTACACTGGATGTAAGCATGCCCCAGCATTTT.

The chain joins TRBV29-1 to TRBJ2-5; a weak D match, TRBD1 (5 bases). This CDR3 is built from 15 residues. V was pared by 7 bases and J by 2 bases, with 20 bases between. Germline-derived CDR1 and CDR2 are SQVTM and ANQGSEA. Written as DNA, the CDR3 is TGCAGCGCCCCGAGACGTGGGCAGGGACAAGAGACCCAGTACTTC. It specifies CSAPRRGQGQETQYF.

This rearrangement joins TRBV28 to TRBJ2-3; D not certain. The CDR3 loop spans 12 amino acids. The V gene lost 5 bases and the J gene lost 6 bases, with 9 bases spanning the gap. CDR1 is MDHEN, CDR2 SYDVKM, per germline. Here the CDR3 reads CASSLGWDTQYF. CDR3 in DNA: TGTGCCAGCAGTCTAGGTTGGGATACGCAGTATTTT.

The chain carries TRBV7-9 and TRBJ1-1; 7 positions match TRBD1. CDR1 is SEHNR, CDR2 FQNEAQ, per germline (reference sequence). The CDR3 spans 16 residues. Trimming removed 0 bases from V and 0 bases from J; junction bases left unmatched: 4. The CDR3 here is CASSLASGGVNTEAFF. CDR3 DNA: TGTGCCAGCAGCTTAGCTTCAGGGGGAGTGAACACTGAAGCTTTCTTT.

The V call is TRBV19, the J call TRBJ2-7; D uncertain. Germline values: CDR1 LNHDA, CDR2 SQIVND (reference sequence). Deletions cut 6 bases from V and 2 bases from J, with 11 bases between. The CDR3 sequence is 13 residues long. The CDR3 sequence: CASRDKGAYEQYF. The CDR3 bases are TGTGCCAGTAGAGATAAGGGCGCCTACGAGCAGTACTTC.